This TCR beta chain stems from a study of lymphopenia after photon versus proton radiotherapy. Notes on the study in general: Post-nadir diversity loss with photons came from oligoclonal expansion, particularly CD8+ Temra cells. Under photons, naive T cells and diversity fell while effector/memory populations rose.

CDR3 length: 16 amino acids. V lost 5 bases to trimming and J lost 1 base, with 17 bases between them. Germline loops: CDR1 KGHSH, CDR2 LQKENI. For this clone: The antigen is undetermined.

Profiling relied on immunoSEQ multiplex PCR, and the TCRdb table lists in-frame clones only, not all of them. Among 15,000 to 20,000 clones listed, over 75% were seen once. Here the sequenced sample was peripheral blood, taken from a patient treated with proton-based radiotherapy. The TCR sequence derives from a man in his 70s with pancreatic cancer. The rearrangement joins TRBV18 to TRBJ1-1, with D perhaps TRBD1 (5 bases). CDR3 nucleotide sequence: TGTGCCAGCTCATCGCGACCGGGACGAGGGAACACTGAAGCTTTCTTT. This translates into CASSSRPGRGNTEAFF. Complete variable domain (other parts from reference TRBV18 and TRBJ1-1): NAGVMQNPRHLVRRRGQEARLRCSPMKGHSHVYWYRQLPEEGLKFMVYLQKENIIDESGMPKERFSAEFPKEGPSILRIQQVVRGDSAAYFCASSSRPGRGNTEAFFGQGTRLTVV.